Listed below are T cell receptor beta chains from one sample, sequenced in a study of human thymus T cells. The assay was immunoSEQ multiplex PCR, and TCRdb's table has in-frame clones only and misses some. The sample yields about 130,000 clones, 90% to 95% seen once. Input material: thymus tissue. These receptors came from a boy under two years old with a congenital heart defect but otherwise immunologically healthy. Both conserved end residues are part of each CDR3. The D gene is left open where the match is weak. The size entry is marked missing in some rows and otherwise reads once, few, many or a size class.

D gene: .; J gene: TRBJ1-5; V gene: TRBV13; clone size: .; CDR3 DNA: TGTGCCAGCAGCTCCTTACGGTTCAATCAGCCCCAGCATTTT; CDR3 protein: CASSSLRFNQPQHF
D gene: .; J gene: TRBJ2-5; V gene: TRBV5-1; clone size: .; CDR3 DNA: TGCGCCAGCAGCTTCCCGGACGTCTCAACAGAGACCCAGTACTTC; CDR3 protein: CASSFPDVSTETQYF
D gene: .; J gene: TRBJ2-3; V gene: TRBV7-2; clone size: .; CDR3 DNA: TGTGCCAGCAGCTTACCCTACACAGATACGCAGTATTTT; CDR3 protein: CASSLPYTDTQYF
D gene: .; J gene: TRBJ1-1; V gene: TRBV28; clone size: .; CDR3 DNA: TGTGCCAGCAGTTTACTTGACAGGAACCCCTTTGGAGCTTTCTTT; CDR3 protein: CASSLLDRNPFGAFF
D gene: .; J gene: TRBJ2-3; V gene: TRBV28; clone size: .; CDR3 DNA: TGTGCCAGCAGCCTTACCCCCCCGCTGGAGGTGACAGATACGCAGTATTTT; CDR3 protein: CASSLTPPLEVTDTQYF
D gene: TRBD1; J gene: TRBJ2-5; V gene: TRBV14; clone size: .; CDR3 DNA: TGTGCCAGCAGCCAAGAAGGAAGGCAGGGGGAACAAGAGACCCAGTACTTC; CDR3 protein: CASSQEGRQGEQETQYF
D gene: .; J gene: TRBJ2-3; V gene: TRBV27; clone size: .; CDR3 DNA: TGTGCCCTAATCGACTTCACAGATACGCAGTATTTT; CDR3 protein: CALIDFTDTQYF
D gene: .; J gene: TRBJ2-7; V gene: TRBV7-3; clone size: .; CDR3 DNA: TGTGCCAGCAGCTTAACCCACCGGGACAGCGGGTACGAGCAGTACTTC; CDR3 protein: CASSLTHRDSGYEQYF
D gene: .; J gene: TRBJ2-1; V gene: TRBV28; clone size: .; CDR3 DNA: TGTGCCAGCAGTCGAATCGCTAGGGAGCAGTTCTTC; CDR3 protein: CASSRIAREQFF
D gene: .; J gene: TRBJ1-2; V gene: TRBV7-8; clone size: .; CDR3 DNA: TGTGCCAGCAGCTTAGCGCCGGGGGCCGGGAGCTATGGCTACACCTTC; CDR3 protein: CASSLAPGAGSYGYTF
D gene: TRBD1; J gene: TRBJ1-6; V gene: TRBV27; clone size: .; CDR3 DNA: TGTGCCAGCAGTCCCACGGGACAGGGGGCGAGAAATTCACCCCTCCACTTT; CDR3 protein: CASSPTGQGARNSPLHF
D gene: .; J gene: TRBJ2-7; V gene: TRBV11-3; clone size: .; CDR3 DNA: TGTGCCAGCAGCTTAGTAGGGAGCTCCTACGAGCAGTACTTC; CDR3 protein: CASSLVGSSYEQYF
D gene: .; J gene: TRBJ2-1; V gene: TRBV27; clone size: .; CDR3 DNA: TGTGCCAGCAGTTCCCCTCTCGCTGAGGGGGGGCCCTACAATGAGCAGTTCTTC; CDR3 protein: CASSSPLAEGGPYNEQFF
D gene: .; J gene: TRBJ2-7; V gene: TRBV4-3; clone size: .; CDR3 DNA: TGCGCCAGCAGCCAAGAGCGGTCACCCCCCCACGAGCAGTACTTC; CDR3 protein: CASSQERSPPHEQYF
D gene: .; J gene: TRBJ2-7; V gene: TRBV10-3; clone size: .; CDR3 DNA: TGTGCCATCAGTGATTCAGGACCCTACGAGCAGTACTTC; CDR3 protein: CAISDSGPYEQYF
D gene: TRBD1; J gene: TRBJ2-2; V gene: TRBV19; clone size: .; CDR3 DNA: TGTGCCAGTAGTATAGATCGTATCTCGGGACAGGGAGGATTTGACACCGGGGAGCTGTTTTTT; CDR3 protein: CASSIDRISGQGGFDTGELFF
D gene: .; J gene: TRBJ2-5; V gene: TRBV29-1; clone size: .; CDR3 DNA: TGCAGCGTTGGTTTGGCGGAGGGTAATTTAACAAAAGAGACCCAGTACTTC; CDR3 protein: CSVGLAEGNLTKETQYF
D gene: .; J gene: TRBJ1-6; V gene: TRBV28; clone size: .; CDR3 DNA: TGTGCCAGCAGTTCACGGGGAGATAATTCACCCCTCCACTTT; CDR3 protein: CASSSRGDNSPLHF
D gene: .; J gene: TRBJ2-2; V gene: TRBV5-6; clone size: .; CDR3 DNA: TGTGCCAGCAGCTTGTCCCGGATCAGCACCGGGGAGCTGTTTTTT; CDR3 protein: CASSLSRISTGELFF
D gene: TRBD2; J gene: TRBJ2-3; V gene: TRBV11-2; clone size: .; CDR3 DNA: TGTGCCAGCAGCTACAAAAAAAAGCGGGGCAGACACACAGATACGCAGTATTTT; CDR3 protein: CASSYKKKRGRHTDTQYF
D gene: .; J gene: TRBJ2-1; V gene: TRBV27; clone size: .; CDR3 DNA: TGTGCCAGCAGTTCGGGAGAACTAGCAACCGTTTACAATGAGCAGTTCTTC; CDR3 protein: CASSSGELATVYNEQFF
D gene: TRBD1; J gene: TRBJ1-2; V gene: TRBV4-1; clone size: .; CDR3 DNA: TGCGCCAGCAGCCAAGGAGGGGGCCGCTTTGACTATGGCTACACCTTC; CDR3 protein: CASSQGGGRFDYGYTF
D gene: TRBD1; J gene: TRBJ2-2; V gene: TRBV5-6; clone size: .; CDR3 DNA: TGTGCCAGCAGCTCGACCTCCGGGACAGCCACCGGGGAGCTGTTTTTT; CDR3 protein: CASSSTSGTATGELFF
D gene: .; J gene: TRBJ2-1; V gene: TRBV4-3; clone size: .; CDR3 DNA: TGCGCCAGCAGCCAACTTGGACAGTCCTACAATGAGCAGTTCTTC; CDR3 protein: CASSQLGQSYNEQFF
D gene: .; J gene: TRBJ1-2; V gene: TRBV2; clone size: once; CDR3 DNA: TGTGCCAGCAGCCCATTCGGGGGGAACTATGGCTACACCTTC; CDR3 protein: CASSPFGGNYGYTF
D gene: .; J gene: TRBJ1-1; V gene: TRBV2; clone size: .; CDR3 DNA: TGTGCCAGCAGTTTACGCTCATGGACGGAGAGAGGGGACACTGAAGCTTTCTTT; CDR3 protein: CASSLRSWTERGDTEAFF
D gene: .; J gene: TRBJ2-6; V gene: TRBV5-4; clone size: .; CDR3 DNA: TGTGCCAGCAGCTGGGCCCCCGGGGGCTGGGGGGCCAACGTCCTGACTTTC; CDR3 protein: CASSWAPGGWGANVLTF
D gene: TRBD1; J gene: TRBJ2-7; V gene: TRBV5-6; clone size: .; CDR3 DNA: TGTGCCAGCAGCTTTGGGTGGGACAGGGAAAACGAGCAGTACTTC; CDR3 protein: CASSFGWDRENEQYF
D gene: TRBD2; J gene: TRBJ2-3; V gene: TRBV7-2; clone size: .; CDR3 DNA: TGTGCCAGCAGCCCAGCGGGGGGGAACACAGATACGCAGTATTTT; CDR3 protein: CASSPAGGNTDTQYF
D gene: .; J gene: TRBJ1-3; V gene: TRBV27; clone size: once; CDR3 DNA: TGTGCCAGCAGTTCAGACGGACTCTCTGGAAACACCATATATTTT; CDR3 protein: CASSSDGLSGNTIYF
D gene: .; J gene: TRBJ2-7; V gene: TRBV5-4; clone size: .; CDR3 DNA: TGTGCCAGCAGCGATGGGACTTTGTCCTACGAGCAGTACTTC; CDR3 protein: CASSDGTLSYEQYF
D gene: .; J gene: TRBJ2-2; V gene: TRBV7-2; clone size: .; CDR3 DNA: TGTGCCAGCAGCTTACGGTTGTTCGTACCAACCGGGGAGCTGTTTTTT; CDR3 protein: CASSLRLFVPTGELFF
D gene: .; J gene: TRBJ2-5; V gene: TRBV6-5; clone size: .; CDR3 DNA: TGTGCCAGCAGTTACTCAGGCAGACAAGAGACCCAGTACTTC; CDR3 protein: CASSYSGRQETQYF
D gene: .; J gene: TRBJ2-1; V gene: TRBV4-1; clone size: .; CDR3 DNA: TGCGCCAGCAGCCAAGACCCCCTTTTTTCCAGGACGTACAATGAGCAGTTCTTC; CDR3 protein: CASSQDPLFSRTYNEQFF
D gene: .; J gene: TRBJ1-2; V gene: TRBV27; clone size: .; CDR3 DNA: TGTGCCAGCAGTTTCGCAGGCAGCTATGGCTACACCTTC; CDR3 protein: CASSFAGSYGYTF
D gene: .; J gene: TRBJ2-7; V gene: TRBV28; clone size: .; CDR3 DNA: TGTGCCACCACCACGGGGGCTAGCCGCGTCTACGAGCAGTACTTC; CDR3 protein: CATTTGASRVYEQYF
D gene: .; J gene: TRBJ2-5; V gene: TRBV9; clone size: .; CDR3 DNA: TGTGCCAGCAGCCCCCGACTAGACAAAGAGACCCAGTACTTC; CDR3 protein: CASSPRLDKETQYF
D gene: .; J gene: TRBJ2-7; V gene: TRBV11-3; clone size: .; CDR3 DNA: TGTGCCAGCAGCAGGGCAAGCTACGAGCAGTACTTC; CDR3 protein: CASSRASYEQYF
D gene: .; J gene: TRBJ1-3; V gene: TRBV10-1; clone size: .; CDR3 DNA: TGCGCCAGCAGCCCACCCCTAAACACCATATATTTT; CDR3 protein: CASSPPLNTIYF
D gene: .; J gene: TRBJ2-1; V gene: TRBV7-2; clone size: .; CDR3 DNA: TGTGCCAGCAGCCCAACTGGGACAAGAGATGAGCAGTTCTTC; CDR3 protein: CASSPTGTRDEQFF
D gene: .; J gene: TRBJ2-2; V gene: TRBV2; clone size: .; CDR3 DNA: TGTGCCAGCAGTGATGGACCTTTCACGAACACCGGGGAGCTGTTTTTT; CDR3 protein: CASSDGPFTNTGELFF
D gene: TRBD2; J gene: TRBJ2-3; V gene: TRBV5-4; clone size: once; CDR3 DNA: TGTGCCAGCAGCTTGGCCCGGACTAGCGGGGGGGCCGCTGATACGCAGTATTTT; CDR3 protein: CASSLARTSGGAADTQYF
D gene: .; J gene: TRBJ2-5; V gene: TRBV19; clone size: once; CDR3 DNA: TGTGCCAGTAGTATAGATCTCCCTGACCACGGGGAGACCCAGTACTTC; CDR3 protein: CASSIDLPDHGETQYF
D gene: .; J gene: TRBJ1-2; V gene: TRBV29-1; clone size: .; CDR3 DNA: TGCAGCGTTGTCAGGGTGAACTATGGCTACACCTTC; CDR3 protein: CSVVRVNYGYTF
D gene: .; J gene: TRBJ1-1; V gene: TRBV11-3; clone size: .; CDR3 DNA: TGTGCCAGCAGCTTGGGGGGCCCGAACACTGAAGCTTTCTTT; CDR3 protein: CASSLGGPNTEAFF
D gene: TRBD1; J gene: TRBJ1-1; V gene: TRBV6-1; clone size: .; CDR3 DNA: TGTGCCAGCAGTGAACTGGTAACTATTGACAGGGGGGCGATGTGGACTGAAGCTTTCTTT; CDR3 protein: CASSELVTIDRGAMWTEAFF
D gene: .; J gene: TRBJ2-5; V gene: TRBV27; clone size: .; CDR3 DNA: TGTGCCAGCAGTTTATCCTCCGGGCACCTGATAGAGACCCAGTACTTC; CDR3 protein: CASSLSSGHLIETQYF
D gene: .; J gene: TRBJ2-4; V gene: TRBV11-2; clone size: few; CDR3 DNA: TGTGCCAGCAGCTTAGTTTCGGGCAATGGAGCCAAAAACATTCAGTACTTC; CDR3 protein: CASSLVSGNGAKNIQYF
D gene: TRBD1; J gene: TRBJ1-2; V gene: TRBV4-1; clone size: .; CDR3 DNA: TGCGCCAGCAGCCCGGAGGGGACAGGGAAGGTTGACTATGGCTACACCTTC; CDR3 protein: CASSPEGTGKVDYGYTF
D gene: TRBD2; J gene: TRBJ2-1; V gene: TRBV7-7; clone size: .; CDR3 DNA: TGTGCCAGCAGCCAGGGACTAGCTAACGATGAGCAGTTCTTC; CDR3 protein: CASSQGLANDEQFF
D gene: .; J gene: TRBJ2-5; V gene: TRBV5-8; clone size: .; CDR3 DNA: TGTGCCAGCAGCTTGTGGGGGAACCAAGAGACCCAGTACTTC; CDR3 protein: CASSLWGNQETQYF
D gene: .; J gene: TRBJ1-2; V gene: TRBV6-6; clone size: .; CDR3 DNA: TGTGCCAGCAGTTACTCACGTGGAGGAGGAGTCTATGGCTACACCTTC; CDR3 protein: CASSYSRGGGVYGYTF
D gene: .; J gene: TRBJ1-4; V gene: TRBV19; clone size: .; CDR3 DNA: TGTGCCAGTAGGATGGGACTTAATGAAAAACTGTTTTTT; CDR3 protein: CASRMGLNEKLFF
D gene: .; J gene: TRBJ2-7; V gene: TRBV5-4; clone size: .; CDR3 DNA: TGTGCCAGTTCACGGGACAACTACGAGCAGTACTTC; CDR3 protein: CASSRDNYEQYF
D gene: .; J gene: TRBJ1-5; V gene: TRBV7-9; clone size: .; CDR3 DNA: TGTGCCAGCAGCTTAAGGGTTGATCAGCCCCAGCATTTT; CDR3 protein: CASSLRVDQPQHF